These 27 T cell receptor beta chains originate from one sample sequenced in a study of graft-versus-host responses after intestinal transplantation. Processing of graft tissue released intraepithelial and lamina propria lymphocytes. Only in-frame clones appear in the TCRdb table, and some are missing; sequencing was by immunoSEQ multiplex PCR. Of around 17,000 clones listed, about 80% were seen once; the top ten hold approximately 5%. Sequences were derived from ileum tissue, sampled 17 days after transplant. Source of these receptors: a human patient who received an intestinal transplant, so some T cells may come from the graft donor.

V gene TRBV4-1 combines with J gene TRBJ2-7, with 9 bases lining up with TRBD1. Per the germline V gene, CDR1 is MGHRA and CDR2 is YSYEKL. The CDR3 consists of 17 residues. The V and J ends lost 3 bases and 3 bases, in that order; junction bases with no gene match: 12. CDR3 nucleotide sequence: TGCGCCAGCAGCCATCAACGGCCGGGACAGGGTTACTACGAGCAGTACTTC. Its translation: CASSHQRPGQGYYEQYF.

The chain combines TRBV23-1 with TRBJ2-5; perhaps TRBD1 as D (6 bases). TRBV23-1 is an ORF; its function is uncertain. CDR3 size: 17 residues. V shed 2 bases and J shed 5 bases, with 21 bases lying between them. The CDR3 bases are TGCGCCAGCAGTCAACTCCTCGGGGCAGGGGCAGTGGAGACCCAGTACTTC. Translation: CASSQLLGAGAVETQYF.

The chain has TRBV20-1 and TRBJ2-2; D unresolved. The germline CDR1 and CDR2 sequences are DFQATT and SNEGSKA (reference sequence). This CDR3 has 10 residues. Trimming took 1 base from V and 10 from J, leaving 4 bases between them. The CDR3 spells CSARGEELFF. CDR3 nucleotide sequence: TGCAGTGCTAGAGGAGAGGAGCTGTTTTTT.

Only one count was recorded for this clone. The chain joins TRBV10-3 to TRBJ2-7, with D tentatively TRBD1 or TRBD2 (5 bases each). Germline CDR1 reads ENHRY; CDR2 reads SYGVKD. Trimming pared 0 bases from V and 2 bases from J, leaving 14 bases between. CDR3 size: 16 residues. The CDR3 bases are TGTGCCATCAGTGAGTCGGGACCTTGGGGCCCCTACGAGCAGTACTTC. It translates to CAISESGPWGPYEQYF.

The chain joins TRBV4-2 to TRBJ2-3; tentatively, D is TRBD1 or TRBD2 (6 bases each). The germline V gene has CDR1 LGHNA and CDR2 YNFKEQ. CDR3 length: 16 amino acids. Trimming pared 0 bases from V and 4 bases from J, leaving 14 bases between. CDR3 region: CASSQEVARGPDTQYF. CDR3 coding DNA: TGTGCCAGCAGCCAAGAAGTCGCCCGGGGGCCAGATACGCAGTATTTT.

The sample holds one count of this clone. This chain uses TRBV2 with TRBJ1-5; 10 bases are shared with TRBD1. The V gene end was trimmed by 4 bases and the J gene end by 6 bases; junction bases not matched to a gene: 9. Looked up from germline, CDR1 is SNHLY and CDR2 is FYNNEI. The CDR3 is made up of 16 amino acids. In DNA form, the CDR3 reads TGTGCCAGCAGTGTCTTGGGACAGGGGAGAGGTCAGCCCCAGCATTTT. Protein: CASSVLGQGRGQPQHF.

This chain uses TRBV18 with TRBJ1-3, with D possibly being TRBD1 (6 bases). Germline V gene data show CDR1 as KGHSH and CDR2 as LQKENI. The V and J ends lost 2 bases and 2 bases respectively, with 7 bases between them. The CDR3 consists of 14 residues. The CDR3 protein is CASSPGGTGNTIYF. The DNA for the CDR3 is TGTGCCAGCTCACCAGGGGGCACTGGAAACACCATATATTTT.

The chain combines TRBV28 with TRBJ1-4; no clear D gene. This CDR3 has 15 amino acids. The germline V and J ends were trimmed by 4 bases and 0 bases, with 9 bases remaining between them. Germline CDR1 MDHEN, CDR2 SYDVKM. The CDR3 DNA sequence: TGTGCCAGCAGTTCCGGGGAAGCAACTAATGAAAAACTGTTTTTT. Translating gives CASSSGEATNEKLFF.

The chain joins TRBV4-1 to TRBJ2-6, with a tentative D call TRBD2 (5 bases). Germline CDR1 reads MGHRA; CDR2 reads YSYEKL. This CDR3 contains 17 residues. V lost 1 base, J lost 2 bases, and 12 bases lay in between. In nucleotides, the CDR3 is TGCGCCAGCAGCCAAGGACACGGGGTTACTGGGGCCAACGTCCTGACTTTC. Amino acid sequence: CASSQGHGVTGANVLTF.

The rearrangement joins TRBV11-2 to TRBJ2-2; D is unresolved. Deletions cut 5 bases from V and 5 bases from J, with 18 bases between. The germline gives CDR1 SGHAT, CDR2 FQNNGV. The length of the CDR3 is 16 residues. The CDR3 protein is CASSPTLGRWTGELFF. The CDR3 DNA sequence: TGTGCCAGCAGCCCAACCTTGGGCCGGTGGACCGGGGAGCTGTTTTTT.

CDR3 sequence reads: CASRTGDYEQYF. The CDR3 coding sequence is TGTGCCAGCAGGACAGGGGACTACGAGCAGTACTTC. The V and J genes are TRBV6-5 and TRBJ2-7, with 8 bases lining up with TRBD1. Unmatched junction bases numbered 1, after V lost 6 bases and J lost 3 bases. CDR1 and CDR2 from the germline V gene are MNHEY and SVGAGI. This CDR3 comprises 12 residues.

The genes are TRBV4-3 and TRBJ1-5; D ambiguous. Trimming cost V 1 base and J 0 bases, with 10 bases left between them. CDR1 and CDR2 from the germline V gene are LGHNA and YSLEER. The CDR3 is made up of 16 amino acids. The CDR3 spells CASSQAFGSSNQPQHF. CDR3 coding DNA: TGCGCCAGCAGCCAAGCGTTTGGTAGTAGCAATCAGCCCCAGCATTTT.

The chain recombines TRBV19 with TRBJ2-2, with 8 bases lining up with TRBD2. There are 14 residues in the CDR3. Germline CDR1 reads LNHDA; CDR2 reads SQIVND (reference sequence). V trimming: 6 bases; J trimming: 6 bases; junction bases outside the gene matches: 6. The CDR3 is CASSRGLEPGELFF. The CDR3 DNA is TGTGCCAGTAGCCGGGGACTAGAGCCCGGGGAGCTGTTTTTT.

This clone came up once. V gene TRBV23-1 combines with J gene TRBJ2-3, with D perhaps matching TRBD1 or TRBD2 (7 bases each). TRBV23-1 is an ORF, with its function uncertain. The CDR3 has 14 amino acids. Trimming took 10 bases from V and 6 from J, leaving 20 bases between them. CDR3 bases: TGCGCCACCCACTGGGAGGGGGCTTTCGATACGCAGTATTTT. The encoded protein is CATHWEGAFDTQYF.

This clone has more than one count but fewer than ten. This CDR3 reads CASRVAGEETQYF. The CDR3 DNA reads as TGTGCCAGTAGGGTAGCGGGAGAAGAGACCCAGTACTTC. The V gene is TRBV19, the J gene TRBJ2-5, with 9 bases lining up with TRBD2. The germline V gene encodes CDR1 LNHDA and CDR2 SQIVND (reference sequence). Trimming took 6 bases from V and 3 from J; bases not matched to a gene: 2. CDR3 length equals 13 residues.

The chain uses TRBV5-1 and TRBJ2-7; unclear D gene. Germline CDR1 reads SGHRS; CDR2 reads YFSETQ. The CDR3 sequence is 11 residues long. The V and J ends lost 2 bases and 4 bases respectively, with 4 bases between them. The CDR3 bases are TGCGCCAGCAGCTTCCAATACGAGCAGTACTTC. Translated, it gives CASSFQYEQYF.

This rearrangement joins TRBV18 to TRBJ2-2, with 7 bases that match TRBD1. The CDR3 contains 16 residues. V shed 2 bases and J 5 bases; nucleotides not matched to a gene: 8. Looked up from germline, CDR1 is KGHSH and CDR2 is LQKENI. CDR3 nucleotides: TGTGCCAGCTCACCAGGTCGACAGGGTGAGACCGGGGAGCTGTTTTTT. Translation: CASSPGRQGETGELFF. The full variable domain, completed using reference TRBV18 and TRBJ2-2, is NAGVMQNPRHLVRRRGQEARLRCSPMKGHSHVYWYRQLPEEGLKFMVYLQKENIIDESGMPKERFSAEFPKEGPSILRIQQVVRGDSAAYFCASSPGRQGETGELFFGEGSRLTVL.

V gene TRBV15 combines with J gene TRBJ2-2; the D is unclear. CDR3 length: 14 residues. Trimming stripped 5 bases from V and 6 bases from J, with 13 bases between. Germline loops: CDR1 LNHNV, CDR2 YYDKDF (reference sequence). CDR3 nucleotides: TGTGCCACCAGCCCAGAGAACGCGGCCGGGGAGCTGTTTTTT. Its protein is CATSPENAAGELFF.

The chain employs TRBV19 and TRBJ2-3; D gene ambiguous. This CDR3 spans 15 amino acids. V dropped 3 bases and J dropped 1 base, with 11 bases sitting between them. The germline V gene encodes CDR1 LNHDA and CDR2 SQIVND (reference sequence). For the CDR3, the DNA is TGTGCCAGTAGTATCCCCGCGATAGGCACAGATACGCAGTATTTT. This sequence encodes CASSIPAIGTDTQYF.

The chain links TRBV28 to TRBJ1-5; TRBD1 is a possible D gene (5 bases). CDR3 size: 15 residues. Trimming took 2 bases from V and 0 from J, leaving 8 bases between them. Germline V gives CDR1 MDHEN, CDR2 SYDVKM. DNA of the CDR3: TGTGCCAGCAGTTTACAAGGACATAGCAATCAGCCCCAGCATTTT. Translated, it gives CASSLQGHSNQPQHF.

The chain employs TRBV5-4 and TRBJ1-2; perhaps TRBD1 as D (6 bases). The CDR3 covers 13 residues. Trimming removed 0 bases from V and 8 bases from J, with 11 bases in between. From germline, CDR1 is SGHNT and CDR2 YYREEE (reference sequence). CDR3 loop: CASSLEGVVGYTF. DNA of the CDR3: TGTGCCAGCAGCTTGGAGGGGGTCGTAGGCTACACCTTC.

The chain joins TRBV28 to TRBJ1-5, with 9 bases lining up with TRBD1. The CDR3 extends over 15 amino acids. Germline values: CDR1 MDHEN, CDR2 SYDVKM. The trim removed 8 bases at V and 7 bases at J, leaving 12 bases unmatched. In nucleotides, the CDR3 is TGTGCCAGCGAAGGAAAACAGGGGGCTTGGCAGCCCCAGCATTTT. Protein sequence: CASEGKQGAWQPQHF.

This clone has a single count. Relative to the germline gene, one junction end is altered; a read error may explain this. The genes are TRBV28 and TRBJ2-7, with D perhaps matching TRBD2 (5 bases). The CDR3 spans 15 residues. Germline V gives CDR1 MDHEN, CDR2 SYDVKM. CDR3: CASSLGSGLHYGQYF. The DNA of the CDR3 is TGTGCCAGCAGTTTAGGGAGCGGATTACACTACGGGCAGTACTTC.

The chain recombines TRBV5-4 with TRBJ2-5; TRBD2 agrees at 7 bases. The length of the CDR3 is 15 residues. CDR1 is SGHNT, CDR2 YYREEE, per germline (reference sequence). V lost 1 base, J lost 5 bases, and 8 bases stayed unmatched. The DNA for the CDR3 is TGTGCCAGCAGCTTGTTTAAAGAGGGAGGGGAGACCCAGTACTTC. It specifies CASSLFKEGGETQYF.

To note about this clone: Its ends do not fully match the called genes, so a read error is possible. The V and J genes are TRBV28 and TRBJ1-1; no clear D. This CDR3 contains 13 residues. Germline CDR1 is MDHEN and CDR2 is SYDVKM. CDR3 amino acids: CGTRRSRNTEAFF. CDR3 nucleotide sequence: TGCGGTACCCGACGAAGCAGGAACACTGAAGCTTTCTTT. Full variable domain (rest looked up from reference TRBV28 and TRBJ1-1): DVKVTQSSRYLVKRTGEKVFLECVQDMDHENMFWYRQDPGLGLRLIYFSYDVKMKEKGDIPEGYSVSREKKERFSLILESASTNQTSMYLCGTRRSRNTEAFFGQGTRLTVV.

The V gene is TRBV9, the J gene TRBJ2-2; D is unclear. V was pared by 0 bases and J by 6 bases, with 3 bases between. Germline V CDR1 and CDR2: SGDLS, YYNGEE. The CDR3 extends over 12 amino acids. The CDR3 here is CASSVVPGELFF. The CDR3 DNA is TGTGCCAGCAGCGTAGTCCCCGGGGAGCTGTTTTTT.

This rearrangement joins TRBV7-9 to TRBJ1-1; D gene unclear. V was cut by 1 base and J by 2 bases, with 17 bases left in between. The CDR3 runs 17 residues. Germline CDR1 reads SEHNR; CDR2 reads FQNEAQ (reference sequence). The CDR3 reads CASSLDGRLLSNTEAFF. DNA for the CDR3: TGTGCCAGCAGCTTAGATGGACGGTTACTTTCTAACACTGAAGCTTTCTTT.